This record covers a single TCR beta chain. The antigen it recognizes is unknown. No much larger clone exists at a distance of one base, and base qualities are not known. This record comes from a study of T cell responses to AZD1222 COVID-19 vaccine listed by TCRdb under 2021. About the full investigation: AZD1222 recipients given second doses at about 4 weeks or at about 12 weeks were pooled, since spike-specific TCR depth and breadth were not found to differ between the two schedules. A total of just over 230 trial participants underwent TCR sequencing, of whom about 210 had received two doses of AZD1222 and around 25 had received two doses of the MenACWY control vaccine. Enrollment into the trials was organized by age into subgroups of 18-55, 56-69 and 70-plus years, and those subgroups contained roughly 140, 27 and 60 TCR-sequenced participants, respectively. Results the study describes overall, beyond this receptor: Participants were mostly white British and included more females than males, and it was suggested by the authors that clonal diversity may have been underestimated. Vaccine-associated CD4 TCRs spanned the whole spike protein, with dominant responses in regions 160-218 and 743-854. A significant rise in spike-specific TCR breadth and depth was observed after two AZD1222 doses relative to day 0 and relative to MenACWY recipients. Because no day 14 peak-response samples were available, the repertoires could be characterized only after the peak T cell response. The 56-69-year group was small, and its depth increase did not reach significance, likely because of low power. Conclusions about previously exposed vaccinees were limited because only a handful of AZD1222 recipients were SARS-CoV-2 seropositive at baseline. Epitopes outside the regions mutated in the B.1.351 and B.1.1.7 variants were reportedly recognized by nearly half of the unique spike-specific TCRs.

CDR1 and CDR2 are drawn from the germline V gene: MNHEY, SVGAGI. The CDR3 starts with the cysteine, ends with the phenylalanine, and has 15 residues. Of all the DNA, just the CDR3 is kept, 45 bases in frame from base 1. Relative to germline, V is 0 bases shorter and J is 1 base shorter, with 10 bases between their ends. The CDR3 regions of human TCRbeta chains were subjected to immunosequencing. The paper's processing steps were these. TCRs in the repertoires were matched against a reference library of SARS-CoV-2-specific TCRs that had been generated with the MIRA antigen-specificity platform. Breadth was defined as the fraction of unique TCRs that were SARS-CoV-2-associated. Depth was defined as the fraction of total T cells that were SARS-CoV-2-associated. Each spike-specific TCR was assigned to its reactive spike region and to a CD4 or CD8 class using the MIRA data. Log10-transformed breadth and depth values were compared by one-way ANOVA with Sidak's multiple comparisons tests. Imported from immuneACCESS, the table was reduced by TCRdb to in-frame sequences with V and J called. These copies leave out some clones; in studies compared against another copy, an unresolved V gene accounts for under half, and the cause of the remainder is not known. V and J calls and clone size are given by that table; D and trimming were obtained from the DNA. Here the sample has about 120,000 clones; about 85% occur a single time. The ten largest clones add up to 2% to 3% of the sample.

The label giving this sample's time point can be read as: baseline before first vaccination. Samples from vaccinated people were obtained from the UK trials COV001 and COV002, which included a single-blind randomized controlled phase 2/3 trial of AZD1222 (ChAdOx1 nCoV-19) in healthy adults. For TCRbeta chain sequencing, PBMC samples were collected from trial participants at day 0 and at day 28 after the second dose. The source is an adult in good health. The source material was peripheral blood, sampled on day 0 of AZD1222 vaccination. Rearrangement joined TRBV6-5 to TRBJ2-7; TRBD2 could be the D gene, as 6 bases match. CDR3 loop: CASSYSPGLSYEQYF. The DNA is TGTGCCAGCAGTTACTCCCCGGGACTGTCCTACGAGCAGTACTTC.